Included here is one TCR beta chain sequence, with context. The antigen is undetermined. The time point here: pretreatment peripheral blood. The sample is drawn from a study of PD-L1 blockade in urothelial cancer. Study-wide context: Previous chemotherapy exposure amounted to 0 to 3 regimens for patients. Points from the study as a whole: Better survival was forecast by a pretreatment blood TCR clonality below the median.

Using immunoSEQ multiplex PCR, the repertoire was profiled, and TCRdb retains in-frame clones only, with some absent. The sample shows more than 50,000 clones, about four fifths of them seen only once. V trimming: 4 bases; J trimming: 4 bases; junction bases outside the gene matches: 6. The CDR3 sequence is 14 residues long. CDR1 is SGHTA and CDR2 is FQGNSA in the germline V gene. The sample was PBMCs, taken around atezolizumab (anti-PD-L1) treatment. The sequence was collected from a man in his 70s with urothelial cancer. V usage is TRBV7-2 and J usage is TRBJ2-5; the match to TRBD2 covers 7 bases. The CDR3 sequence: CASSSAGVGETQYF. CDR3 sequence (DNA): TGTGCCAGCAGCTCTGCGGGAGTAGGAGAGACCCAGTACTTC.